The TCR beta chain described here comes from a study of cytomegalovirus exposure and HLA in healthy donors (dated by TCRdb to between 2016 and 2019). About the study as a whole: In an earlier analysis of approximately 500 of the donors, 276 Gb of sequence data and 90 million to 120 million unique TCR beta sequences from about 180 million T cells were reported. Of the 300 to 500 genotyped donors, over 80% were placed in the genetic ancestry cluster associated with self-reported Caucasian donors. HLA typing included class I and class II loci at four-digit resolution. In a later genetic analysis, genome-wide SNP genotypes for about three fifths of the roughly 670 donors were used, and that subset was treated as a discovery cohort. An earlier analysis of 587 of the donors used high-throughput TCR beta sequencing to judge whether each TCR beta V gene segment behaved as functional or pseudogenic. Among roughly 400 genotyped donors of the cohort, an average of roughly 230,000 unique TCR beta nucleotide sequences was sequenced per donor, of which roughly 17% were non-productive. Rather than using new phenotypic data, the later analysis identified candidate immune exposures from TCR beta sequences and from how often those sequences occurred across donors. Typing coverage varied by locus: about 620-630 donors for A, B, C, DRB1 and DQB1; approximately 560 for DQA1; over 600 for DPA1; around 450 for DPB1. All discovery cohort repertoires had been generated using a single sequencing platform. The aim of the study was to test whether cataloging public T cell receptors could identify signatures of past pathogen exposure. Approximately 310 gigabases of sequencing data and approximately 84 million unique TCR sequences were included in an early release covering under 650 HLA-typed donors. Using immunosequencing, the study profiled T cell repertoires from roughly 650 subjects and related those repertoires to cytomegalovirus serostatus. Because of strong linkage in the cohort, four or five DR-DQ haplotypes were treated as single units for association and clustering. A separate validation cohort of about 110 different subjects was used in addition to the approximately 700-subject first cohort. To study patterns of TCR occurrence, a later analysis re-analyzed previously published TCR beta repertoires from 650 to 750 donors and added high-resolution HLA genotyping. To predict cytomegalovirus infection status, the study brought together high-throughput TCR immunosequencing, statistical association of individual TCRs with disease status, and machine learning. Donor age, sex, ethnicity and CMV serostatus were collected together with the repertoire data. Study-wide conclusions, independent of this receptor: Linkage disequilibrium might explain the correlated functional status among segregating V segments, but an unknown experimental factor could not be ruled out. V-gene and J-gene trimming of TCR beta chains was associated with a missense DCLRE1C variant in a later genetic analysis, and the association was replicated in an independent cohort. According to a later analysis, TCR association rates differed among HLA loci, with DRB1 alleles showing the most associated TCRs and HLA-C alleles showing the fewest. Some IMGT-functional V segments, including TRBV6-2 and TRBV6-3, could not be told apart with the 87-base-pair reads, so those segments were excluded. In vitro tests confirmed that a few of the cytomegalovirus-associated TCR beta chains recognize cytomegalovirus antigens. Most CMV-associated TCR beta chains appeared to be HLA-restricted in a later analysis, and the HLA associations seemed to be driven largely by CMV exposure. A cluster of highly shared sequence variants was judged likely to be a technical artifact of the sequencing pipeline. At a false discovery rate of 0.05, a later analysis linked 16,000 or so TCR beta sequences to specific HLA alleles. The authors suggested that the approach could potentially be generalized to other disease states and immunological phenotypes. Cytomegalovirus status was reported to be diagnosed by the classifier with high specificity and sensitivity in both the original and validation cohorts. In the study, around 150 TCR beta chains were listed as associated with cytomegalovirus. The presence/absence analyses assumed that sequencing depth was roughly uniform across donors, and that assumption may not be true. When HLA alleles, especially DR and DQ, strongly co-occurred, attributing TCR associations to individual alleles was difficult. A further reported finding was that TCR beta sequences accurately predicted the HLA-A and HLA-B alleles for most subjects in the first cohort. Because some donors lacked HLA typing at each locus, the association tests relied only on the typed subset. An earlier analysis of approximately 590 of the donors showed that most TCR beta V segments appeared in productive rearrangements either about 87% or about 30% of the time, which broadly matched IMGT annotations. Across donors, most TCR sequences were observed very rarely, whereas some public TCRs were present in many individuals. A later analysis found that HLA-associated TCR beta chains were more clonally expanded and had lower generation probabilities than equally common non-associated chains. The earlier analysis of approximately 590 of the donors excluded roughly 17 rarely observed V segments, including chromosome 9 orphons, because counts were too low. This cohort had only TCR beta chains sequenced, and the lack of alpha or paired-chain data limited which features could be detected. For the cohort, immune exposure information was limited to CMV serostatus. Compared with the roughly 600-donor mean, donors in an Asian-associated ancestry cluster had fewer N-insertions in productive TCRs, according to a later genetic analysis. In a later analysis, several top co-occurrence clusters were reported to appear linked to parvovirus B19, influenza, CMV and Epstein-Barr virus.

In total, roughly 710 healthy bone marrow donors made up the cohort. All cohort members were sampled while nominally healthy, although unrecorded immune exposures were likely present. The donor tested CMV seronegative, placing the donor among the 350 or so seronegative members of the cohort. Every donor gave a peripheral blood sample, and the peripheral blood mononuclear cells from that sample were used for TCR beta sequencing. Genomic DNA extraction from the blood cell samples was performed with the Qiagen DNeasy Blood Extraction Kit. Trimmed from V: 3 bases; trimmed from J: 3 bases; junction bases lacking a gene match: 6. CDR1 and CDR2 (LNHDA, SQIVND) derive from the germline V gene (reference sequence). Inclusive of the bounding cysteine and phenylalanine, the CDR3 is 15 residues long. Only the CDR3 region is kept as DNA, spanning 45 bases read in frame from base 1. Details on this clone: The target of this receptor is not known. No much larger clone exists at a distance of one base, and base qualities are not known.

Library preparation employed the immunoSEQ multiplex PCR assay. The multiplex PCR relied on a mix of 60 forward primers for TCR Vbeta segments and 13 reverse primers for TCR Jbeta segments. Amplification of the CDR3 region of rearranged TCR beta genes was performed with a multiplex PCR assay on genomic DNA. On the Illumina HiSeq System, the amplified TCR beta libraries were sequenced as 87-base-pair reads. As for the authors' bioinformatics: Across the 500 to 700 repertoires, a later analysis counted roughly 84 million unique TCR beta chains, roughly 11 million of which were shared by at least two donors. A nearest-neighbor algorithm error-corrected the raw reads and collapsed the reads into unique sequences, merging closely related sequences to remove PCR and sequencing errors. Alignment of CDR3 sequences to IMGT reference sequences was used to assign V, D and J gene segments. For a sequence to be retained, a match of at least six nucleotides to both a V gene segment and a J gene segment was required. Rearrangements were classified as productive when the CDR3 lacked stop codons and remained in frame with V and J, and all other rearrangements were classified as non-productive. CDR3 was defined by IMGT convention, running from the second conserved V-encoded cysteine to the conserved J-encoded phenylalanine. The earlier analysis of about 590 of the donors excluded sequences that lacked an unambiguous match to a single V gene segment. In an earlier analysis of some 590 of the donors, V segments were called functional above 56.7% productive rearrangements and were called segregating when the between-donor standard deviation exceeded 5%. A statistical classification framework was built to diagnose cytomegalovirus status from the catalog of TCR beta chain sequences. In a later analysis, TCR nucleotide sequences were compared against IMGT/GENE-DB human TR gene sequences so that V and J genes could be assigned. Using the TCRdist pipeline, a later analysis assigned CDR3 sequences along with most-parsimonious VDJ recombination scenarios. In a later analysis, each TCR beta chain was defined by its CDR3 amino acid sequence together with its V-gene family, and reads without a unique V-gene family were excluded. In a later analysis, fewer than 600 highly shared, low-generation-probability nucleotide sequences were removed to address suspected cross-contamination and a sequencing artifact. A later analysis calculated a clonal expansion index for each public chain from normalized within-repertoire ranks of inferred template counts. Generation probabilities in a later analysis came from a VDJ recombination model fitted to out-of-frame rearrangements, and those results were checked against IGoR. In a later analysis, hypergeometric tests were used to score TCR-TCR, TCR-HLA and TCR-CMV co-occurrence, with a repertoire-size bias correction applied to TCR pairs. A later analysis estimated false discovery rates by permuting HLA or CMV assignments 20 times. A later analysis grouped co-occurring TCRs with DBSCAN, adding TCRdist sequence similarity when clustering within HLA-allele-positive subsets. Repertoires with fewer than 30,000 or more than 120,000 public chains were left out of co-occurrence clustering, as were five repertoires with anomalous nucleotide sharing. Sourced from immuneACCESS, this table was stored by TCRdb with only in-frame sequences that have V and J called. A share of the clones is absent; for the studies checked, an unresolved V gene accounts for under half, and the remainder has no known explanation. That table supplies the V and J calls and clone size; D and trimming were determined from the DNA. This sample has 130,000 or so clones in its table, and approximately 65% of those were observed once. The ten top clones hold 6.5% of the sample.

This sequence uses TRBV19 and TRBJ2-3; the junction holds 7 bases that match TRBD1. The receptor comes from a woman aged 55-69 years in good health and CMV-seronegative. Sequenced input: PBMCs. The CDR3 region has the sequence CASSMTGSITDTQYF. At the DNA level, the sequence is TGTGCCAGTAGTATGACAGGGTCAATAACAGATACGCAGTATTTT.